The 16 T cell receptor beta chains listed next were all sequenced from one sample in a study of blood T cell repertoires in COVID-19. Sequencing was performed with immunoSEQ multiplex PCR; in TCRdb, only in-frame clones are kept and a portion is missing. The table lists about 210,000 clones, around 84% of them singletons. Sequenced: peripheral blood. The receptors were gathered from a man aged 50-60 years with active or convalescent COVID-19.

The chain couples TRBV28 to TRBJ1-1, with TRBD1 matching 8 bases. Trimming cost V 6 bases and J 4 bases; bases outside gene matches: 10. The CDR3 has 15 residues. Germline lookup yields CDR1 MDHEN and CDR2 SYDVKM. The CDR3 region has the DNA TGTGCCAGCAGCCTGAGGGCGGGACAGGTCACTGAAGCTTTCTTT. This sequence encodes CASSLRAGQVTEAFF.

The V call is TRBV30, the J call TRBJ1-1; 8 bases are shared with TRBD1. CDR1 is GTSNPN, CDR2 SVGIG, per germline (reference sequence). The ends lost 7 bases at V and 1 base at J; junction bases unmatched: 5. This CDR3 is 13 amino acids long. The DNA for the CDR3 is TGTGCCTCTAGGGACAGGCCGAACACTGAAGCTTTCTTT. Amino acids: CASRDRPNTEAFF.

V usage is TRBV4-3 and J usage is TRBJ1-4; D possibly corresponds to TRBD1 (5 bases). V dropped 1 base and J dropped 8 bases, with 14 bases sitting between them. CDR1 is LGHNA and CDR2 is YSLEER in the germline V gene. The CDR3 runs 15 residues. CDR3 protein: CASSQGRAGGEKLFF. DNA of the CDR3: TGCGCCAGCAGCCAAGGGAGAGCTGGGGGGGAAAAACTGTTTTTT.

J is TRBJ2-1 and V is TRBV7-2; 13 bases map to TRBD2. V was pared by 2 bases and J by 7 bases, with 11 bases of the junction left unmatched. The length of the CDR3 is 18 residues. From germline, CDR1 is SGHTA and CDR2 FQGNSA. CDR3: CASSLPVTGTSGKNEQFF. CDR3 nucleotides: TGTGCCAGCAGCTTACCGGTAACCGGGACTAGCGGGAAAAATGAGCAGTTCTTC.

The rearrangement uses TRBV6-5 and TRBJ2-7; D perhaps matches TRBD1 (5 bases). CDR3 length: 13 residues. Germline V gene data show CDR1 as MNHEY and CDR2 as SVGAGI. V was clipped by 8 bases and J by 3 bases, with 14 bases between them. DNA for the CDR3: TGTGCCAGCGACAGCGACCCCTACTACGAGCAGTACTTC. Residues: CASDSDPYYEQYF.

The rearrangement uses TRBV7-9 and TRBJ1-1; a weak D match, TRBD1 (5 bases). Between the trimmed V and J ends, which lost 5 bases and 4 bases, there was a span of 14 bases. The CDR3 loop spans 14 amino acids. Germline loops: CDR1 SEHNR, CDR2 FQNEAQ (reference sequence). Here the CDR3 reads CASSPVGGATEAFF. CDR3 in DNA: TGTGCCAGCAGCCCCGTTGGAGGGGCCACTGAAGCTTTCTTT.

The rearrangement links TRBV18 to TRBJ2-2; TRBD1 agrees at 7 bases. J was trimmed by 6 bases and V by 5 bases; bases with no gene match: 12. Germline V gene data show CDR1 as KGHSH and CDR2 as LQKENI. The CDR3 totals 16 residues. CDR3 protein: CASSSNRDSLAGELFF. The CDR3, as DNA: TGTGCCAGCTCATCAAACCGGGACAGCCTCGCCGGGGAGCTGTTTTTT.

The chain links TRBV7-2 to TRBJ2-5, with 8 bases matching TRBD1. CDR1 is SGHTA and CDR2 is FQGNSA in the germline V gene. The junction had 7 bases not matched to a gene; V was cut back by 5 bases and J by 5 bases. CDR3 length: 14 amino acids. The CDR3 sequence is CASSPGTGGETQYF. The CDR3 coding sequence is TGTGCCAGCAGCCCAGGGACAGGCGGCGAGACCCAGTACTTC.

The rearrangement links TRBV5-1 to TRBJ1-1; D gene uncertain. The V gene lost 4 bases and the J gene lost 3 bases, with 10 bases spanning the gap. The CDR3 length is 13 residues. Germline V gives CDR1 SGHRS, CDR2 YFSETQ. The CDR3 bases are TGCGCCAGCAGCCAAATGGCGGACACTGAAGCTTTCTTT. It is translated as CASSQMADTEAFF.

This clone has only one observation. The V gene is TRBV6-2 or TRBV6-3, the J gene TRBJ2-3; perhaps TRBD1 as D (6 bases). This CDR3 is 16 amino acids long. V was cut by 0 bases and J by 2 bases, with 12 bases left in between. Germline V gene sequence: CDR1 MNHEY, CDR2 SVGEGT. The CDR3 protein is CASSYSMDRNTDTQYF. The CDR3 nucleotides read TGTGCCAGCAGTTACTCGATGGACAGAAACACAGATACGCAGTATTTT.

This clone occurred a few times. CDR3 in amino acids: CSVEDSGQGADNEQFF. In nucleotides, the CDR3 is TGCAGCGTTGAAGATTCGGGACAGGGGGCCGACAATGAGCAGTTCTTC. The chain links TRBV29-1 to TRBJ2-1, with TRBD1 matching over 12 bases. V dropped 0 bases and J dropped 5; count of bases not matched to a gene: 5. CDR1 SQVTM and CDR2 ANQGSEA come from the germline V gene. This CDR3 contains 16 residues.

The chain is built from TRBV7-3 and TRBJ2-1, with TRBD1 identical over 8 bases. CDR3 length: 15 amino acids. Unmatched junction bases numbered 11, after V lost 5 bases and J lost 8 bases. Germline CDR1 reads SGHTA; CDR2 reads FQGTGA. Here the CDR3 reads CASSPIDRGIHEQFF. As DNA, the CDR3 is TGTGCCAGCAGCCCGATCGACAGGGGAATCCATGAGCAGTTCTTC.

Here the CDR3 reads CASGRDRANYEQYF. Here the CDR3 DNA reads TGTGCCAGCGGACGCGACAGGGCTAACTACGAGCAGTACTTC. The chain has TRBV2 and TRBJ2-7; TRBD1 matches 7 bases. V lost 8 bases to trimming and J lost 3 bases; unmatched junction nucleotides: 10. Germline CDR1 and CDR2: SNHLY and FYNNEI. The CDR3 length is 14 residues.

Only a few counts were recorded for this clone. This sequence joins TRBV19 and TRBJ1-2, with D maybe TRBD1 (6 bases). The germline V and J ends were trimmed by 10 bases and 1 base, with 25 bases remaining between them. The germline V gene has CDR1 LNHDA and CDR2 SQIVND (reference sequence). This CDR3 has 17 residues. The CDR3 region has the DNA TGTGCCACACGCGACGGGACACCCAAGGGGTTTAACTATGGCTACACCTTC. It encodes CATRDGTPKGFNYGYTF. The complete variable domain, with remaining parts taken from reference TRBV19 and TRBJ1-2, reads DGGITQSPKYLFRKEGQNVTLSCEQNLNHDAMYWYRQDPGQGLRLIYYSQIVNDFQKGDIAEGYSVSREKKESFPLTVTSAQKNPTAFYLCATRDGTPKGFNYGYTFGSGTRLTVV.

V usage is TRBV7-9 and J usage is TRBJ2-7; 9 bases are shared with TRBD1. CDR3 length: 13 amino acids. Germline lookup yields CDR1 SEHNR and CDR2 FQNEAQ (reference sequence). V lost 6 bases, J lost 5 bases, and 5 bases stayed unmatched. For the CDR3, the DNA is TGTGCCAGCAGTTCCGGGACAGGGAACGAGCAGTACGTC. Residues: CASSSGTGNEQYV.

J is TRBJ2-1 and V is TRBV24-1, with 8 bases that match TRBD1. In germline, CDR1 is KGHDR, CDR2 SFDVKD. With 4 bases clipped from V and 5 bases from J, the junction kept 6 bases outside the gene matches. This CDR3 contains 15 residues. The CDR3 loop is CATSDSTGVNNEQFF. The DNA for the CDR3 is TGTGCCACCAGTGACTCGACAGGGGTGAACAATGAGCAGTTCTTC.